Listed below are T cell receptor beta chains from one sample, sequenced in a study of CD4 and CD8 cells across lung adenocarcinoma regions. TCRdb re-derived calls from the PCR reads in MiXCR, one entry per CDR3 protein. The data show just under 10,000 distinct CDR3 sequences, with 51% seen just once and around 18% held by the top ten. Material: CD4+ T cells from the margin of a lung tumor. The receptors derive from a male donor with lung adenocarcinoma. The CD4 and CD8 labels of this study may be unreliable. Each CDR3 is given with its conserved first and last residue. The size field is filled for only some rows; it gives once, few, many or a size class.

v_gene	j_gene	abundance	CDR3aa
TRBV6-1	TRBJ2-3	.	CASSDTSGADMQYF
TRBV6-1	.	medium-sized	CASSDHTGSGDETQYF
TRBV11-3	TRBJ2-1	.	CASSLGVSGRGNEQFF
TRBV10-1	TRBJ2-1	many	CASSESMAGGQFF
TRBV7-8	TRBJ2-3	few	CASSPITANREWDTQYF
TRBV10-3	.	.	CAISAGTGGRDPDTQYF
TRBV10-1	TRBJ2-2	many	CASSPTGGTGELFF
TRBV6-1	TRBJ2-1	.	CASSAGLAGVYEQFF
TRBV6-1	TRBJ1-2	once	CASRNDRANYGYTF
TRBV6-1	TRBJ2-4	.	CASSEAGLWDTDIQYF
TRBV10-1	.	.	CASSEGPCSKDTQYF
TRBV6-1	TRBJ2-5	medium-sized	CASSGQGTQQETQYF
TRBV10-2	TRBJ2-5	once	CASRTPGEETQYF
TRBV10-1	TRBJ2-5	.	CAGFGGRAQETQYF
TRBV10-1	TRBJ2-5	.	CASSESKGSRQETQYF
TRBV6-1	.	.	CASSVRGETQYF
TRBV25-1	TRBJ1-1	.	CASSVQVDTEAFF
TRBV10-3	.	.	CAISAPTSGRNTETQYF
TRBV6-1	TRBJ2-7	medium-sized	CASEQERGSSYEQYF
TRBV30	TRBJ2-1	few	CAWSVNVNEQFF
TRBV6-5	.	.	CASSYGPGGEQYF
TRBV6-1	TRBJ2-7	few	CASSQGTGVSYEQYF
TRBV27	TRBJ2-1	.	CASSFDVSGPNEQFF
TRBV4-1	TRBJ1-3	many	CASSQSFQGAFGNTIYF
TRBV7-2	TRBJ2-3	.	CASSLVRTSGSLRTDTQYF
TRBV7-3	TRBJ2-6	.	CASSPRPHGANVLTF
TRBV27	.	.	CASRATGLAGQCSTNTQYF
TRBV6-1	TRBJ1-6	.	CASSLGQPDNSPLHF
TRBV6-5	TRBJ1-5	.	CASSYSSTVSNQPQHF
TRBV6-5	TRBJ1-4	.	CASSYEFGSDEKLFF
TRBV30	TRBJ2-5	.	CAWSRGQGAGETQYF
TRBV10-3	TRBJ2-1	few	CAISEGRDEQFF
TRBV6-1	TRBJ2-3	many	CASIRVSSTDTQYF
TRBV6-1	TRBJ1-2	.	CASTWTQNYGYTF
TRBV27	TRBJ1-1	many	CASTKNPRDTEAFF
TRBV6-1	.	.	CAGRGARGPDTQYF
TRBV27	TRBJ2-3	.	CASSSTTSTDTQYF
TRBV6-1	.	.	CARGLRGGDPETQYF
TRBV6-1	TRBJ2-1	large	CASSVSRGLPGLAFEQFF
TRBV3-1	TRBJ2-3	many	CASSLGGAGGTQYF
TRBV11-3	TRBJ2-1	.	CASSTGGSYNEQFF
TRBV6-1	TRBJ2-2	.	CASSEDQRGNTGELFF
TRBV7-6	.	medium-sized	CASSLGRTGSSKNIQYF
TRBV18	TRBJ2-3	.	CASSSLRGLSTDTQYF
TRBV6-1	TRBJ2-4	few	CASSEVLPGPQEGFQYF
TRBV3-1	TRBJ2-2	few	CASSQEISGRAWDTGELFF
TRBV4-1	TRBJ2-3	.	CASGGLGERDPDTQYF
TRBV4-2	TRBJ2-1	.	CASSQEGSGTYNEQFF
TRBV6-5	.	few	CASSNQDQETQYF
TRBV4-1	TRBJ1-1	.	CASSQESWTTEAFF
TRBV10-3	TRBJ2-1	few	CAISDSGSHYNEQFF
TRBV6-5	TRBJ2-1	.	CASSYSGGTSYEQFF